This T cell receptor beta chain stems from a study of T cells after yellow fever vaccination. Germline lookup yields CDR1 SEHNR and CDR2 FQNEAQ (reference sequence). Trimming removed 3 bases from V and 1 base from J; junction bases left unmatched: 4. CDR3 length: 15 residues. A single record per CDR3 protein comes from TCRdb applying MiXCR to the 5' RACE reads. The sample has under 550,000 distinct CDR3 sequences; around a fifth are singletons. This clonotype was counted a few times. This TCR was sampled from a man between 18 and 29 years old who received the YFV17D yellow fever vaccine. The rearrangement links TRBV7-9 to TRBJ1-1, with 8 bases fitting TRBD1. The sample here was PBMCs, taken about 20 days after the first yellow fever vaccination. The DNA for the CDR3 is TGTGCCAGCAGCTTGGGCGGGACAGGGAACACTGAAGCTTTCTTT. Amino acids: CASSLGGTGNTEAFF.